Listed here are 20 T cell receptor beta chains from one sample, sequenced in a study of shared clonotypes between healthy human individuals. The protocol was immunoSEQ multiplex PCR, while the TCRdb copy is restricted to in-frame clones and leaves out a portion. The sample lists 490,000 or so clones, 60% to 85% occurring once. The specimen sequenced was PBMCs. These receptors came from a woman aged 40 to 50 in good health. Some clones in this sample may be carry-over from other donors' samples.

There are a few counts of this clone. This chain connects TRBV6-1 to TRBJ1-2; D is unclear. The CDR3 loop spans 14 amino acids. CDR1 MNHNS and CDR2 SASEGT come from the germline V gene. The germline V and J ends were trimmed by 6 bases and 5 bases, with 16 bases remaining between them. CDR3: CASSADTSLYGYTF. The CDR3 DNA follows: TGTGCCAGCAGCGCTGACACGTCTCTATATGGCTACACCTTC.

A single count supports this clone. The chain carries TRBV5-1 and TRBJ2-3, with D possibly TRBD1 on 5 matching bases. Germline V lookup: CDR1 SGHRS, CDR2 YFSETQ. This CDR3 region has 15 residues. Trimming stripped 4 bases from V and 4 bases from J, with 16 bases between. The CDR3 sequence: CASSLLSTGSDTQYF. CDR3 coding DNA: TGCGCCAGCAGCCTCTTGTCCACAGGCTCAGATACGCAGTATTTT. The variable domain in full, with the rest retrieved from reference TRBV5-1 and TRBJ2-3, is KAGVTQTPRYLIKTRGQQVTLSCSPISGHRSVSWYQQTPGQGLQFLFEYFSETQRNKGNFPGRFSGRQFSNSRSEMNVSTLELGDSALYLCASSLLSTGSDTQYFGPGTRLTVL.

The CDR3 DNA sequence: TGTGCCAGCAGTGAAGCAGTAGAGGGGAATGAGCAGTTCTTC. It is translated as CASSEAVEGNEQFF. The chain links TRBV6-1 to TRBJ2-1; the D call may be TRBD1 or TRBD2 (5 bases each). Trimming took 0 bases from V and 7 from J, leaving 10 bases between them. CDR1 is MNHNS, CDR2 SASEGT, per germline. The CDR3 runs to 14 residues.

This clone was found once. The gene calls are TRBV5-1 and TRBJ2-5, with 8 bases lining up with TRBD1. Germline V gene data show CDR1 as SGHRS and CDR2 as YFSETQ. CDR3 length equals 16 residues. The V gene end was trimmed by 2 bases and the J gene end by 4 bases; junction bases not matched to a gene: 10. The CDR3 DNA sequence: TGCGCCAGCAGCTTTACAGGACAGGGTATCCCAGAGACCCAGTACTTC. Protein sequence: CASSFTGQGIPETQYF. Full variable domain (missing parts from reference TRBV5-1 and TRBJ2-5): KAGVTQTPRYLIKTRGQQVTLSCSPISGHRSVSWYQQTPGQGLQFLFEYFSETQRNKGNFPGRFSGRQFSNSRSEMNVSTLELGDSALYLCASSFTGQGIPETQYFGPGTRLLVL.

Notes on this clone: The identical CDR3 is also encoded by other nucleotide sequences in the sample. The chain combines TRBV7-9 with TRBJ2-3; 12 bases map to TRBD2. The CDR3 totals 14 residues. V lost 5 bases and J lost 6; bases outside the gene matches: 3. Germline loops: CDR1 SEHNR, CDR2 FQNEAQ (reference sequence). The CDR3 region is CASSASGRGDTQYF. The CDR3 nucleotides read TGTGCCAGCAGCGCTAGCGGGAGGGGGGATACGCAGTATTTT.

CDR3: CAWSLGRDTQYF. CDR3 DNA: TGTGCCTGGAGCCTAGGGAGGGATACGCAGTATTTT. This rearrangement joins TRBV30 to TRBJ2-3; TRBD2 might be the D (6 bases). The V end was cut by 3 bases, the J end by 6 bases, with 10 bases between. The CDR3 has 12 residues. Germline values: CDR1 GTSNPN, CDR2 SVGIG (reference sequence).

In DNA form, the CDR3 reads TGTGCCAGCACCGACAGGTATGGCTACACCTTC. Translating gives CASTDRYGYTF. J is TRBJ1-2 and V is TRBV2; D perhaps matches TRBD1 (6 bases). The germline gives CDR1 SNHLY, CDR2 FYNNEI. The CDR3 is made up of 11 amino acids. V was clipped by 7 bases and J by 5 bases, with 8 bases between them.

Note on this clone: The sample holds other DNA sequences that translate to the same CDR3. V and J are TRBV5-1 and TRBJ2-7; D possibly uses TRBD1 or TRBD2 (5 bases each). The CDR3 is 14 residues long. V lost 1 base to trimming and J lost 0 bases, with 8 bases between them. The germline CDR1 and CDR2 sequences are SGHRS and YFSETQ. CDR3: CASSLPGSSYEQYF. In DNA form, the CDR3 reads TGCGCCAGCAGCTTGCCAGGGAGCTCCTACGAGCAGTACTTC.

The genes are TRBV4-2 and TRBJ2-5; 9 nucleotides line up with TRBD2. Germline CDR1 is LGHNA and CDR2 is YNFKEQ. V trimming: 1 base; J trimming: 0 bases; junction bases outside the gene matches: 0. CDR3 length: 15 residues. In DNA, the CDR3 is TGTGCCAGCAGCCAAGGCGGGAGGGACCAAGAGACCCAGTACTTC. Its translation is CASSQGGRDQETQYF.

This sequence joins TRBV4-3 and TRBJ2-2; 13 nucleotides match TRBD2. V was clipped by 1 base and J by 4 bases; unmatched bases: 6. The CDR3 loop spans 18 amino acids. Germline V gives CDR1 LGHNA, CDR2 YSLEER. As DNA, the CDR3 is TGCGCCAGCAGCCAAGGGACTAGCGGGAGACGGGGCACCGGGGAGCTGTTTTTT. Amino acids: CASSQGTSGRRGTGELFF.

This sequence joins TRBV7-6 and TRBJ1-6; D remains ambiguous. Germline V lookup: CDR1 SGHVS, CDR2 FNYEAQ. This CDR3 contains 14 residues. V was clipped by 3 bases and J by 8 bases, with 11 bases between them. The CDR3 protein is CASSLAFSDSPLHF. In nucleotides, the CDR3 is TGTGCCAGCAGCTTGGCCTTCAGTGATTCACCCCTCCACTTT.

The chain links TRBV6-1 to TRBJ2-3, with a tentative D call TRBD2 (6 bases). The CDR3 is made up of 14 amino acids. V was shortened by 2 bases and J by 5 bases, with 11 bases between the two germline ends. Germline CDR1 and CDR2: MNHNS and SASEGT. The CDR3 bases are TGTGCCAGCAGTGAACATAGGGACTTAGATACGCAGTATTTT. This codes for CASSEHRDLDTQYF.

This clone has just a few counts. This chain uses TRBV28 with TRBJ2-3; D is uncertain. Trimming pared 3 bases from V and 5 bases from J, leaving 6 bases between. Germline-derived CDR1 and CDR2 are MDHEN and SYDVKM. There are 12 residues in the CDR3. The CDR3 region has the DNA TGTGCCAGCAGTTTCTTGGGAGATACGCAGTATTTT. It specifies CASSFLGDTQYF.

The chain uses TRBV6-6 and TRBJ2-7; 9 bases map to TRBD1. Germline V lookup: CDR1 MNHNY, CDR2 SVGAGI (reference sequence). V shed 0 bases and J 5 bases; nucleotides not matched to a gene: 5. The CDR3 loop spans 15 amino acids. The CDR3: CASSYSRDRDDEQYF. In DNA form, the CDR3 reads TGTGCCAGCAGTTACTCCCGGGACAGGGACGACGAGCAGTACTTC.

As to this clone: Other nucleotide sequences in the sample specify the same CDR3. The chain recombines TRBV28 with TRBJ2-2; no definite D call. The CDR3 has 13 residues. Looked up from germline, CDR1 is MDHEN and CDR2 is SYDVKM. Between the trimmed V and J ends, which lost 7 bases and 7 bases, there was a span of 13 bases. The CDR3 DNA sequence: TGTGCCAGCAACGGCCAGGCGCACGGGGAGCTGTTTTTT. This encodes CASNGQAHGELFF.

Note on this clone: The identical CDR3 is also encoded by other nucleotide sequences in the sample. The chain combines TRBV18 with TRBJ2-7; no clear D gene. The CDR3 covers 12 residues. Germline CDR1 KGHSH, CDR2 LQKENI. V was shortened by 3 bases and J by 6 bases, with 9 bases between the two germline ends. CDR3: CASSPLGAEQYF. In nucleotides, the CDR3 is TGTGCCAGCTCACCCCTGGGCGCCGAGCAGTACTTC.

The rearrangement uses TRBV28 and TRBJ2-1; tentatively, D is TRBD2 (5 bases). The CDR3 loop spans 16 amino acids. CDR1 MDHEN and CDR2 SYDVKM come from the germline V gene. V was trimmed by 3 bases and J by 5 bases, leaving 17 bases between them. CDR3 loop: CASSFRGRDWNNEQFF. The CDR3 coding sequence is TGTGCCAGCAGTTTTCGGGGTAGAGACTGGAACAATGAGCAGTTCTTC.

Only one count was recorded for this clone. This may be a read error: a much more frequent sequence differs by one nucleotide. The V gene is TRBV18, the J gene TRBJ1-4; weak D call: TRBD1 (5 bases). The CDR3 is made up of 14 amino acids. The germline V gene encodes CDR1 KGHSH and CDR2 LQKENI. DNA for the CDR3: TGTGCCGGCTCACCTGACGCCGGGGGGGAAAAACTGTTTTTT. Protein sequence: CAGSPDAGGEKLFF. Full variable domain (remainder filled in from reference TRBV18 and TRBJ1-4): NAGVMQNPRHLVRRRGQEARLRCSPMKGHSHVYWYRQLPEEGLKFMVYLQKENIIDESGMPKERFSAEFPKEGPSILRIQQVVRGDSAAYFCAGSPDAGGEKLFFGSGTQLSVL.

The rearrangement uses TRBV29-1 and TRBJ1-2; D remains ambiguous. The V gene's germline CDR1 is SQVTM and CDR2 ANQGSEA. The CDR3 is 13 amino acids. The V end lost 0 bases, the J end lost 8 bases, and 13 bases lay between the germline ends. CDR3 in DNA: TGCAGCGTTGAAGATCCCCGTGACAAGGGCTACACCTTC. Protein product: CSVEDPRDKGYTF.

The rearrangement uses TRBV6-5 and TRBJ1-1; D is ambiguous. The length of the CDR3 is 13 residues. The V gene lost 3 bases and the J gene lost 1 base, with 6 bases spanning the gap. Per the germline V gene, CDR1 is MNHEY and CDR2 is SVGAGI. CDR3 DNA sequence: TGTGCCAGCAGTTATTTACAGAACACTGAAGCTTTCTTT. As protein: CASSYLQNTEAFF.